One sample yielded the 2 T cell receptor beta chains listed below, sequenced in a study of PD-1 blockade in classical Hodgkin lymphoma. Produced via immunoSEQ multiplex PCR; TCRdb's table is partial and in-frame only. The repertoire holds 25,000 to 35,000 clones, with just under 80% as singletons. Time point meaning: cycle 4 day 1 (C4D1), after more than 5 weeks of nivolumab. All patients experienced relapse after autologous stem cell transplantation, and brentuximab vedotin exposure was variable. The sample was peripheral blood mononuclear cells (PBMCs), taken before the fourth cycle of nivolumab. These receptor sequences come from a human donor with classical Hodgkin lymphoma.

This clone appeared a few times. V is TRBV19 and J is TRBJ1-1; no clear D. V gave up 1 base and J gave up 0 bases, with 9 bases separating them. CDR1 is LNHDA, CDR2 SQIVND, per germline (reference sequence). CDR3 length: 15 residues. The chain's CDR3 is CASSIAPGMNTEAFF. CDR3 bases: TGTGCCAGTAGTATAGCCCCGGGGATGAACACTGAAGCTTTCTTT. Using reference TRBV19 and TRBJ1-1 for the parts outside the CDR3, the full variable domain is DGGITQSPKYLFRKEGQNVTLSCEQNLNHDAMYWYRQDPGQGLRLIYYSQIVNDFQKGDIAEGYSVSREKKESFPLTVTSAQKNPTAFYLCASSIAPGMNTEAFFGQGTRLTVV.

V is TRBV5-1 and J is TRBJ2-2; TRBD1 matches 9 bases. The junction had 4 bases not matched to a gene; V was cut back by 1 base and J by 3 bases. The CDR3 covers 16 residues. CDR1 and CDR2 from the germline V gene are SGHRS and YFSETQ. This chain's CDR3 is CASSLTRQGDTGELFF. As DNA, the CDR3 is TGCGCCAGCAGCTTGACTAGACAGGGGGACACCGGGGAGCTGTTTTTT. The full variable domain, its missing parts supplied by reference TRBV5-1 and TRBJ2-2, is KAGVTQTPRYLIKTRGQQVTLSCSPISGHRSVSWYQQTPGQGLQFLFEYFSETQRNKGNFPGRFSGRQFSNSRSEMNVSTLELGDSALYLCASSLTRQGDTGELFFGEGSRLTVL.